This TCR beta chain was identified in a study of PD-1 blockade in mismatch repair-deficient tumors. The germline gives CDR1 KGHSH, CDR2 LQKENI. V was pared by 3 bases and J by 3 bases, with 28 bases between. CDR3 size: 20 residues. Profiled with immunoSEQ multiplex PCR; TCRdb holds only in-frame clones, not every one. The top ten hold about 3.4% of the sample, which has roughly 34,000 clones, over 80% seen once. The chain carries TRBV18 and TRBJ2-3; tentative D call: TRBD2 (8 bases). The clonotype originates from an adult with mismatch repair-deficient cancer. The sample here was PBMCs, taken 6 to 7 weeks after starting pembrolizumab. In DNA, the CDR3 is TGTGCCAGCTCACCTCGAGGCGGGACTAGTCTTGAGGGGGCGACAGATACGCAGTATTTT. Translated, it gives CASSPRGGTSLEGATDTQYF.